This TCR beta chain was profiled in a study of cytomegalovirus exposure and HLA in healthy donors (dated by TCRdb to the late 2010s). Concerning the study at large: An earlier analysis of roughly 570 of the donors reported 276 Gb of sequence data and 95 million to 130 million unique TCR beta sequences obtained from 150 million to 200 million T cells. High-throughput TCR immunosequencing, statistical association of individual TCRs with disease status, and machine learning were combined to predict cytomegalovirus infection status. Rather than using new phenotypic data, the later analysis identified candidate immune exposures from TCR beta sequences and from how often those sequences occurred across donors. Donor age, sex, ethnicity and CMV serostatus were compiled together with the repertoire data. Because of strong linkage in the cohort, roughly five DR-DQ haplotypes were treated as single units for association and clustering. In a later genetic analysis, genome-wide SNP genotypes for 398 of the 666 donors were used, and that subset was treated as a discovery cohort. An earlier analysis of roughly 580 of the donors used high-throughput TCR beta sequencing to judge whether each TCR beta V gene segment behaved as functional or pseudogenic. Typing coverage varied by locus: roughly 629-630 donors for A, B, C, DRB1 and DQB1; about 520 for DQA1; more than 600 for DPA1; 450 to 480 for DPB1. Approximately 300 gigabases of sequencing data and approximately 85 million unique TCR sequences were included in an early release covering under 650 HLA-typed donors. In addition to the first cohort of hundreds of subjects, a separate validation cohort of approximately 130 different subjects was used. Using immunosequencing, the study profiled T cell repertoires from roughly 650 subjects and related those repertoires to cytomegalovirus serostatus. On average, approximately 250,000 unique TCR beta nucleotide sequences were sequenced per donor among 398 genotyped donors of the cohort, with around 19% of those sequences being non-productive. The genetic ancestry cluster associated with self-reported Caucasian donors included 81% of the roughly 400 genotyped donors. HLA typing covered class I and class II loci at four-digit resolution. Every repertoire in the discovery cohort had been generated on one and the same sequencing platform. The aim of the study was to test whether cataloging public T cell receptors could identify signatures of past pathogen exposure. A later analysis re-analyzed previously published TCR beta repertoires from about 730 donors and added high-resolution HLA genotyping to study TCR occurrence patterns.

The cohort consisted of 650 to 700 healthy bone marrow donors. At the time of sampling, every cohort member was nominally healthy, though immune exposures that went unrecorded were likely present. The donor tested CMV seronegative and was one of the 352 seronegative cohort members. Each donor provided a peripheral blood sample, and peripheral blood mononuclear cells were used for TCR beta sequencing. Genomic DNA extraction from the blood cell samples was performed with the Qiagen DNeasy Blood Extraction Kit. The CDR3 has 18 amino acids, counting the end cysteine and phenylalanine. Only CDR3 DNA remains: 54 bases, in frame from the first base. From a lookup of the germline V gene, CDR1 and CDR2 are SGHRS and YFSETQ. After removal of 2 bases from V and 5 bases from J, the junction retains 16 bases not matched to a gene. The research as a whole found: Across donors, most TCR sequences were observed very rarely, whereas some public TCRs were present in many individuals. The only immune exposure information available for the cohort was CMV serostatus. It was suggested by the authors that the approach could potentially be generalized to other disease states and immunological phenotypes. The earlier analysis of almost 600 of the donors excluded roughly 16 rarely observed V segments, including chromosome 9 orphons, because counts were too low. In both the original and validation cohorts, the classifier was reported to diagnose cytomegalovirus status with high specificity and sensitivity. Correlated functional status among segregating V segments might be attributable to linkage disequilibrium, but an unknown experimental factor could not be ruled out. According to a later analysis, most CMV-associated TCR beta chains appeared to be HLA-restricted, and the HLA associations seemed to be driven largely by CMV exposure. In this cohort, only TCR beta chains were sequenced, and detectable features were limited by the absence of alpha or paired-chain data. When HLA alleles, especially DR and DQ, strongly co-occurred, attributing TCR associations to individual alleles was difficult. Roughly uniform sequencing depth across donors was assumed in presence/absence analyses, although this assumption may not hold. According to a later genetic analysis, donors in an Asian-associated ancestry cluster had fewer N-insertions in productive TCRs than the approximately 700-donor mean. A cluster of highly shared sequence variants was judged likely to be a technical artifact of the sequencing pipeline. In a later analysis, HLA-associated TCR beta chains showed more clonal expansion and lower generation probabilities than non-associated chains that were equally common. The study gave a list of 150 to 200 TCR beta chains associated with cytomegalovirus. In vitro tests confirmed that a few of the cytomegalovirus-associated TCR beta chains recognize cytomegalovirus antigens. A later analysis found that TCR association rates varied across HLA loci, with DRB1 alleles showing the most associated TCRs and HLA-C alleles the fewest. In a later genetic analysis, a missense DCLRE1C variant was associated with V-gene and J-gene trimming of TCR beta chains, and the association was replicated in an independent cohort. Because HLA typing was unavailable for some donors at each locus, only the typed subset was used in association tests. A further reported finding was that TCR beta sequences accurately predicted the HLA-A and HLA-B alleles for most subjects in the first cohort. In a later analysis, several top co-occurrence clusters were reported to appear linked to parvovirus B19, influenza, CMV and Epstein-Barr virus. Specific HLA alleles were associated with 15,000 to 20,000 TCR beta sequences at a false discovery rate of 0.05 in a later analysis. Because the 87-base-pair reads could not distinguish some IMGT-functional V segments, including TRBV6-2 and TRBV6-3, those segments were excluded. In an earlier analysis of more than 500 of the donors, most TCR beta V segments appeared in productive rearrangements about 87% or about 30% of the time, broadly matching IMGT annotations.

Libraries were built with the immunoSEQ multiplex PCR assay. A mixture of 60 forward primers for TCR Vbeta segments and 13 reverse primers for TCR Jbeta segments was used in the multiplex PCR. A multiplex PCR assay on genomic DNA amplified the CDR3 region of rearranged TCR beta genes. Amplified TCR beta libraries were sequenced as 87-base-pair reads on the Illumina HiSeq System. In the authors' own workflow: A later analysis tallied about 77 million unique TCR beta chains across the approximately 670 repertoires, and some 12 million of those chains were shared by two or more donors. Raw reads were error-corrected and collapsed into unique sequences with a nearest-neighbor algorithm that merged closely related sequences to remove PCR and sequencing errors. Alignment of CDR3 sequences to IMGT reference sequences was used to assign V, D and J gene segments. For a sequence to be retained, a match of at least six nucleotides to both a V gene segment and a J gene segment was required. Rearrangements were classified as productive when the CDR3 lacked stop codons and remained in frame with V and J, and all other rearrangements were classified as non-productive. Following IMGT convention, CDR3 was defined as the stretch from the second conserved V-encoded cysteine to the conserved J-encoded phenylalanine. The earlier analysis of approximately 500 of the donors excluded sequences that lacked an unambiguous match to a single V gene segment. In an earlier analysis of about 590 of the donors, a V segment was called functional when productive rearrangements were above 56.7%, and segregating when the standard deviation between donors exceeded 5%. A statistical classification framework was built for diagnosing cytomegalovirus status from the catalog of TCR beta chain sequences. In a later analysis, V and J genes were assigned by comparing TCR nucleotide sequences against IMGT/GENE-DB human TR gene sequences. The TCRdist pipeline was used in a later analysis to assign CDR3 sequences and most-parsimonious VDJ recombination scenarios. In a later analysis, every TCR beta chain was defined by the combination of its CDR3 amino acid sequence and its V-gene family, and reads without a unique V-gene family were dropped. To address suspected cross-contamination and a sequencing artifact, a later analysis removed roughly 640 highly shared, low-generation-probability nucleotide sequences. In a later analysis, a clonal expansion index for each public chain was calculated from normalized within-repertoire ranks of inferred template counts. In a later analysis, generation probabilities were computed with a VDJ recombination model fitted to out-of-frame rearrangements, and the resulting probabilities were checked against IGoR. A later analysis scored TCR-TCR, TCR-HLA and TCR-CMV co-occurrence with hypergeometric tests, applying a repertoire-size bias correction to TCR pairs. A later analysis estimated false discovery rates by permuting HLA or CMV assignments 20 times. In a later analysis, co-occurring TCRs were grouped with DBSCAN, and TCRdist sequence similarity was added when clustering was performed within HLA-allele-positive subsets. Repertoires with fewer than 30,000 or more than 120,000 public chains, plus five repertoires with anomalous nucleotide sharing, were excluded from co-occurrence clustering. TCRdb obtained this table from immuneACCESS and retained in-frame rearrangements with V and J assigned. These tables miss some clones; where compared with another copy, unresolved V genes account for less than half of the shortfall, and the remainder is unexplained. Clonal size and the V and J genes are those of that table, whereas D and trimming came from the DNA. The sample table lists about 52,000 clones, roughly 72% of them with a count of one. The ten largest make up 9.1% of the sample.

About this clone: No antigen is known for it. No qualities accompany the bases; no much larger clone lies one base away.

The chain is encoded by TRBV5-1 joined to TRBJ2-5; TRBD2 matches 9 bases in the middle. The sequenced sample was PBMCs. The TCR comes from a woman aged 50 to 60 in good health and CMV-seronegative. In nucleotides, the sequence is TGCGCCAGCAGCTTTGTCGGTGGAACTAGCGGGCCACGGGAGACCCAGTACTTC. Translation gives CASSFVGGTSGPRETQYF.